The rows below give T cell receptor beta chains drawn from one sample of a study of blood T cell repertoires in COVID-19. Clones were read by immunoSEQ multiplex PCR, and TCRdb kept only the in-frame ones, dropping some. Of roughly 250,000 clones in the sample, 80% to 85% were seen once. Material: peripheral blood. The receptors stem from a man aged 50 to 60 with active or convalescent COVID-19. Each CDR3 is given with its conserved first and last residue. D genes are given only for firm matches. A clone size is listed for some rows: how often the clone was seen (once, few, many), or a class if it is expanded.

V: TRBV4-3; J: TRBJ1-2; D: TRBD1; size: NA; CDR3: CASSQEGTGTIDYTF; DNA: TGCGCCAGCAGCCAAGAAGGGACAGGTACTATCGACTACACCTTC
V: TRBV7-9; J: TRBJ2-7; D: TRBD2; size: NA; CDR3: CASSFHRGTSGDTYEQYF; DNA: TGTGCCAGCAGCTTCCACCGAGGGACTAGCGGGGATACCTACGAGCAGTACTTC
V: TRBV28; J: TRBJ2-7; D: NA; size: NA; CDR3: CASSQTGTVGYEQYF; DNA: TGTGCCAGCAGTCAGACAGGGACTGTGGGTTACGAGCAGTACTTC
V: TRBV6-5; J: TRBJ2-3; D: NA; size: NA; CDR3: CASRATVGSTDTQYF; DNA: TGTGCCAGCAGGGCAACCGTGGGCAGCACAGATACGCAGTATTTT
V: TRBV6-5; J: TRBJ1-1; D: NA; size: NA; CDR3: CASRQVLTEAFF; DNA: TGTGCCAGCAGACAGGTTCTGACTGAAGCTTTCTTT
V: TRBV5-1; J: TRBJ1-4; D: NA; size: NA; CDR3: CASSLDATGHSGEKLFF; DNA: TGCGCCAGCAGCTTGGACGCGACGGGACATTCGGGTGAAAAACTGTTTTTT
V: TRBV11-2; J: TRBJ2-3; D: NA; size: once; CDR3: CASSPRGLAYTDTQYF; DNA: TGTGCCAGCAGCCCGAGAGGTCTAGCCTACACAGATACGCAGTATTTT
V: TRBV5-1; J: TRBJ1-1; D: NA; size: few; CDR3: CASSLAGANTEAFF; DNA: TGCGCCAGCAGCCTAGCGGGGGCGAACACTGAAGCTTTCTTT
V: TRBV2; J: TRBJ1-2; D: NA; size: few; CDR3: CASSEALPGYGYTF; DNA: TGTGCCAGCAGTGAAGCGCTTCCGGGCTATGGCTACACCTTC
V: TRBV6-2/TRBV6-3; J: TRBJ1-1; D: NA; size: NA; CDR3: CASSSPYQTGTEAFF; DNA: TGTGCCAGCAGTTCTCCCTATCAGACTGGCACTGAAGCTTTCTTT
V: TRBV28; J: TRBJ1-2; D: TRBD1; size: NA; CDR3: CASSSLGQGAYGYTF; DNA: TGTGCCAGCAGTTCCCTTGGACAGGGGGCCTATGGCTACACCTTC
V: TRBV5-5; J: TRBJ1-1; D: NA; size: once; CDR3: CASSLGGITEAFF; DNA: TGTGCCAGCAGCTTGGGAGGGATAACTGAAGCTTTCTTT
V: TRBV7-2; J: TRBJ2-1; D: TRBD2; size: NA; CDR3: CASSLVLAGVNEQFF; DNA: TGTGCCAGCAGCTTAGTCCTAGCGGGGGTCAATGAGCAGTTCTTC
V: TRBV18; J: TRBJ1-5; D: NA; size: NA; CDR3: CASSPNLSTLAGRAQHF; DNA: TGTGCCAGCTCACCAAACCTGTCGACTTTGGCGGGTCGGGCCCAGCATTTT
V: TRBV7-3; J: TRBJ1-1; D: NA; size: NA; CDR3: CASSSGVNTEAFF; DNA: TGTGCCAGCAGCTCCGGGGTTAACACTGAAGCTTTCTTT
V: TRBV9; J: TRBJ2-1; D: TRBD1; size: NA; CDR3: CASSVVGTAYYNEQFF; DNA: TGTGCCAGCAGCGTCGTCGGGACAGCGTACTACAATGAGCAGTTCTTC
V: TRBV4-3; J: TRBJ1-6; D: TRBD1; size: NA; CDR3: CASSQGTGVNSPLHF; DNA: TGCGCCAGCAGCCAGGGGACAGGGGTCAATTCACCCCTCCACTTT
V: TRBV11-1; J: TRBJ2-2; D: NA; size: NA; CDR3: CASGGAHRGGELFF; DNA: TGTGCCAGCGGGGGGGCGCACCGGGGCGGGGAGCTGTTTTTT
V: TRBV19; J: TRBJ1-5; D: NA; size: NA; CDR3: CASSIDLGAGGNQPQHF; DNA: TGTGCCAGTAGTATAGATCTGGGGGCGGGCGGCAATCAGCCCCAGCATTTT
V: TRBV6-6; J: TRBJ2-3; D: TRBD2; size: NA; CDR3: CASSPLAGAGDTQYF; DNA: TGTGCCAGCAGTCCCCTAGCGGGGGCAGGAGATACGCAGTATTTT
V: TRBV29-1; J: TRBJ2-1; D: NA; size: NA; CDR3: CSVGAETNEQFF; DNA: TGCAGCGTTGGAGCGGAGACCAATGAGCAGTTCTTC
V: TRBV3-1/TRBV3-2; J: TRBJ2-3; D: NA; size: once; CDR3: CASSQALFTDTQYF; DNA: TGTGCCAGCAGCCAAGCCCTTTTCACAGATACGCAGTATTTT
V: TRBV20-1; J: TRBJ1-1; D: NA; size: few; CDR3: CSASSLRPPDWGFF; DNA: TGCAGTGCTAGTTCACTGCGGCCGCCGGACTGGGGTTTCTTT
V: TRBV7-9; J: TRBJ2-7; D: NA; size: NA; CDR3: CASSKDFYEQYF; DNA: TGTGCCAGCAGCAAAGACTTCTACGAGCAGTACTTC
V: TRBV18; J: TRBJ2-7; D: TRBD2; size: few; CDR3: CASSTTSGGAEEYF; DNA: TGTGCCAGCTCAACGACTAGCGGTGGAGCCGAGGAGTACTTC
V: TRBV9; J: TRBJ1-4; D: TRBD1; size: NA; CDR3: CASSVSGGAFEKLFF; DNA: TGTGCCAGCAGCGTTTCAGGGGGCGCCTTTGAAAAACTGTTTTTT
V: TRBV7-2; J: TRBJ1-5; D: TRBD1; size: once; CDR3: CASSPQTGSYQPQHF; DNA: TGTGCCAGCAGCCCCCAGACAGGGAGCTATCAGCCCCAGCATTTT
V: TRBV6-2/TRBV6-3; J: TRBJ2-2; D: NA; size: NA; CDR3: CASSYHPRSTNTGELFF; DNA: TGTGCCAGCAGTTATCACCCTCGCAGTACGAACACCGGGGAGCTGTTTTTT
V: TRBV5-1; J: TRBJ2-7; D: TRBD1; size: NA; CDR3: CASSLLQGAYEQYF; DNA: TGCGCCAGCAGCTTGTTACAGGGGGCCTACGAGCAGTACTTC
V: TRBV7-3; J: TRBJ1-2; D: NA; size: NA; CDR3: CASSRGPGVGYGYTF; DNA: TGTGCCAGCAGCCGCGGGCCGGGAGTGGGCTATGGCTACACCTTC
V: TRBV19; J: TRBJ1-6; D: TRBD1; size: NA; CDR3: CASSTGTGNSPLHF; DNA: TGTGCCAGTAGTACCGGGACAGGCAATTCACCCCTCCACTTT